This TCR beta chain was recorded in a study of T-cell reconstitution after alpha-beta-depleted transplantation in children. The CDR3 covers 14 residues. V dropped 2 bases and J dropped 5; count of bases not matched to a gene: 3. Germline V gene data show CDR1 as MNHEY and CDR2 as SMNVEV (reference sequence). Unique molecular identifiers tagged the TCRbeta library. TCRdb reanalysed the PCR reads using MiXCR and keeps one entry per CDR3 protein. The sample carries roughly 170,000 distinct CDR3 sequences, roughly 7.5% recorded once. This clonotype was observed at least ten times. Material: PBMCs from the stem cell graft donor, obtained from the stem cell graft. The rearrangement uses TRBV27 and TRBJ2-5; 9 positions agree with TRBD1. The TCR sequence derives from a human donor who donated a stem cell graft to a child with Wiskott-Aldrich syndrome. The CDR3 spells CASSLTTGGETQYF. In DNA form, the CDR3 reads TGTGCCAGCAGTTTAACGACAGGGGGGGAGACCCAGTACTTC.